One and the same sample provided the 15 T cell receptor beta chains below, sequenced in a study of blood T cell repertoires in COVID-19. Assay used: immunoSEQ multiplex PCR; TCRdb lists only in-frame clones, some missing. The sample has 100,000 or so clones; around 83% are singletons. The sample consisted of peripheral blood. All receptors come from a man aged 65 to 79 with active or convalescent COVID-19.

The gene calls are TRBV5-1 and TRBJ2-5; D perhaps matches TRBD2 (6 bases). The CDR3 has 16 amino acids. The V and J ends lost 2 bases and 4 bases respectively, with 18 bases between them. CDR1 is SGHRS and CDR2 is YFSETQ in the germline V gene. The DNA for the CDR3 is TGCGCCAGCAGCTTAGGGTCTAGCGCGTCGGGAGAGACCCAGTACTTC. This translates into CASSLGSSASGETQYF. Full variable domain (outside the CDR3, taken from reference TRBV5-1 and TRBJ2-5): KAGVTQTPRYLIKTRGQQVTLSCSPISGHRSVSWYQQTPGQGLQFLFEYFSETQRNKGNFPGRFSGRQFSNSRSEMNVSTLELGDSALYLCASSLGSSASGETQYFGPGTRLLVL.

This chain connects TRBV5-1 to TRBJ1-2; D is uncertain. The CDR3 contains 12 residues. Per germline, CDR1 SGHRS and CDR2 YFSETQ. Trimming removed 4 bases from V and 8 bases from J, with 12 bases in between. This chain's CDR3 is CASSPNYGGYTF. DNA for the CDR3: TGCGCCAGCAGCCCGAATTATGGCGGCTACACCTTC.

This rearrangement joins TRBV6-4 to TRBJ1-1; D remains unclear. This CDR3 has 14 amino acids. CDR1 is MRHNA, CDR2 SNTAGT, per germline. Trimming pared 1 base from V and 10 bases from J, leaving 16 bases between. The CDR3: CASSDFPGDPGAFF. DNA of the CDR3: TGTGCCAGCAGTGACTTCCCAGGTGACCCTGGAGCTTTCTTT.

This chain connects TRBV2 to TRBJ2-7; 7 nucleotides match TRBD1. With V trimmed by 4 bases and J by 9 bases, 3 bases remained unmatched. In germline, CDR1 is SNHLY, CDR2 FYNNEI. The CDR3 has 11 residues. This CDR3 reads CASSANRGQYF. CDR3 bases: TGTGCCAGCAGTGCCAACAGGGGGCAGTACTTC.

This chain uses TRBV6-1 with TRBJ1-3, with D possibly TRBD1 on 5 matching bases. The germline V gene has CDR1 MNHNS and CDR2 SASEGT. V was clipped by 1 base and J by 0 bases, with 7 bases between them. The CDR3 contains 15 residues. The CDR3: CASSEGDSSGNTIYF. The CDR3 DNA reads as TGTGCCAGCAGTGAAGGAGACAGCTCTGGAAACACCATATATTTT.

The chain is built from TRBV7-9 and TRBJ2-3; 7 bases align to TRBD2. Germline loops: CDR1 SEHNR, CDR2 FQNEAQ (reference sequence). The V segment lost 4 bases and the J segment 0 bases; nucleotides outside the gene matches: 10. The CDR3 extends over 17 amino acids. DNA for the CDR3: TGTGCCAGCAGCTCGCCGGGGGAAGCGGGAAGCACAGATACGCAGTATTTT. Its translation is CASSSPGEAGSTDTQYF.

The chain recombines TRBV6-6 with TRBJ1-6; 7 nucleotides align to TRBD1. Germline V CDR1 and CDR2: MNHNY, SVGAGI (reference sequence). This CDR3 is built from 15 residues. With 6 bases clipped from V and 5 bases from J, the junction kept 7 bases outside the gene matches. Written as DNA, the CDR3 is TGTGCCAGCAGGTACAGGGGCACGGATAATTCACCCCTCCACTTT. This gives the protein CASRYRGTDNSPLHF.

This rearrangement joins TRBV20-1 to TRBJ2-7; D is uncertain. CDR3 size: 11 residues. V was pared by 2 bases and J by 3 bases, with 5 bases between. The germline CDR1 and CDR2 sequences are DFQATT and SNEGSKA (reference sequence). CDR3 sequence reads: CSARHSYEQYF. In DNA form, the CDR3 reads TGCAGTGCTAGACATAGCTACGAGCAGTACTTC.

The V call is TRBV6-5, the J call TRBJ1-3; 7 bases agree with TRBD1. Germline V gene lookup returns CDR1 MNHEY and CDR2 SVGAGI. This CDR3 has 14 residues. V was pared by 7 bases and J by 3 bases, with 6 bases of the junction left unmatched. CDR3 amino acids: CASNSPGGGNTIYF. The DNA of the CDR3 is TGTGCCAGCAATTCTCCAGGGGGTGGAAACACCATATATTTT.

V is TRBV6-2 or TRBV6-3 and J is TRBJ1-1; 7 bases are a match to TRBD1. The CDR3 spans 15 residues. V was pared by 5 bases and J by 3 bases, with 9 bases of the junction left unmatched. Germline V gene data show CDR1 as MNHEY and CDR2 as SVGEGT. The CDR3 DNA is TGTGCCAGCAGTAAGACAGGGAGTCTCTACACTGAAGCTTTCTTT. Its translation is CASSKTGSLYTEAFF.

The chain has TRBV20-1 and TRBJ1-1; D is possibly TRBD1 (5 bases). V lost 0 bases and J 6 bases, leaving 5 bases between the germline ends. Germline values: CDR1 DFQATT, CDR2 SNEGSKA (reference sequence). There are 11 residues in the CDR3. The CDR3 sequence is CSAREGAEAFF. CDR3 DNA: TGCAGTGCTAGAGAAGGGGCTGAAGCTTTCTTT.

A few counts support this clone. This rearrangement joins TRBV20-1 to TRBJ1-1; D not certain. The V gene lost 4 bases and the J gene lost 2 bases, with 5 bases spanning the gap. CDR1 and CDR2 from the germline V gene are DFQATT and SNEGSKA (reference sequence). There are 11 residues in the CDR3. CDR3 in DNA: TGCAGTGCTACAGGAAACACTGAAGCTTTCTTT. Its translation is CSATGNTEAFF.

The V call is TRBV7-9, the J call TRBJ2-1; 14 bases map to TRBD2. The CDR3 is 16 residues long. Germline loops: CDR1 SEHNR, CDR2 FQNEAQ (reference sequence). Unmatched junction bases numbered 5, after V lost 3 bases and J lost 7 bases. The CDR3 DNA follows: TGTGCCAGCAGCTTTGGACTAGCGGGGGGCAGGAATGAGCAGTTCTTC. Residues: CASSFGLAGGRNEQFF. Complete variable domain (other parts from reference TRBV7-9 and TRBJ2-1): DTGVSQNPRHKITKRGQNVTFRCDPISEHNRLYWYRQTLGQGPEFLTYFQNEAQLEKSRLLSDRFSAERPKGSFSTLEIQRTEQGDSAMYLCASSFGLAGGRNEQFFGPGTRLTVL.

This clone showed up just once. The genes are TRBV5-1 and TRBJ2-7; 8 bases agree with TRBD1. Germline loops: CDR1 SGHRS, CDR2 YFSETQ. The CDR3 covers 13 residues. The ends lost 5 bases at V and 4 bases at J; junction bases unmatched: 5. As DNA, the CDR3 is TGCGCCAGCAGGGACAGGGAAGGTTACGAGCAGTACTTC. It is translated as CASRDREGYEQYF.

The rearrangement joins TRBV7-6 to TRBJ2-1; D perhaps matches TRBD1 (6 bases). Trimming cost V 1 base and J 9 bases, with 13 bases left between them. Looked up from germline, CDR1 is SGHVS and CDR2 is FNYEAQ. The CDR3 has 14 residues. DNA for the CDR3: TGTGCCAGCAGCTTAGGGACGCAGGGGTCTGAGCAGTTCTTC. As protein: CASSLGTQGSEQFF.